A single sample is the source of the 20 T cell receptor beta chains below, sequenced in a study of blood T cell repertoires in COVID-19. Libraries were prepared by immunoSEQ multiplex PCR; TCRdb keeps only in-frame clonotypes and omits some of them. Among under 350,000 clones, around 86% were seen once, and the ten largest hold roughly 15%. What was sequenced was peripheral blood. Receptors originate from a human donor in a cohort sampled during active COVID-19.

The chain recombines TRBV18 with TRBJ2-7; D may be TRBD1 (5 bases). Germline V CDR1 and CDR2: KGHSH, LQKENI. V was cut by 2 bases and J by 3 bases, with 8 bases left in between. There are 13 residues in the CDR3. The CDR3 nucleotides are TGTGCCAGCTCACCAGACAGCTACTACGAGCAGTACTTC. Its translation is CASSPDSYYEQYF.

The chain uses TRBV20-1 and TRBJ2-4; no clear D gene. V was trimmed by 3 bases and J by 6 bases, leaving 9 bases between them. The CDR3 is made up of 12 amino acids. Looked up from germline, CDR1 is DFQATT and CDR2 is SNEGSKA (reference sequence). The CDR3 DNA sequence: TGCAGTGCTAGTGTTCTCCGAAACATTCAGTACTTC. Amino acids: CSASVLRNIQYF.

The chain carries TRBV15 and TRBJ2-5; D is ambiguous. Germline CDR1 is LNHNV and CDR2 is YYDKDF (reference sequence). The V end was cut by 4 bases, the J end by 1 base, with 4 bases between. The CDR3 has 12 residues. The CDR3 nucleotides are TGTGCCACCAGCAACGGCCAAGAGACCCAGTACTTC. Protein sequence: CATSNGQETQYF.

The chain employs TRBV7-9 and TRBJ2-1, with 9 bases lining up with TRBD2. Germline trimming cut 2 bases from V and 5 bases from J; bases unmatched to any gene: 4. CDR3 length: 15 residues. Germline CDR1 reads SEHNR; CDR2 reads FQNEAQ (reference sequence). The CDR3 DNA reads TGTGCCAGCAGCTTACTAGCGGGACTCCACAATGAGCAGTTCTTC. Residues: CASSLLAGLHNEQFF. The full variable domain, in which reference TRBV7-9 and TRBJ2-1 provide the parts outside the CDR3, is DTGVSQNPRHKITKRGQNVTFRCDPISEHNRLYWYRQTLGQGPEFLTYFQNEAQLEKSRLLSDRFSAERPKGSFSTLEIQRTEQGDSAMYLCASSLLAGLHNEQFFGPGTRLTVL.

The V call is TRBV3-1 (or the pseudogene TRBV3-2), the J call TRBJ1-2; 12 bases align to TRBD1. The J segment lost 5 bases and the V segment lost 8 bases, leaving 15 bases of the junction unmatched. The CDR3 extends over 17 amino acids. The germline V gene has CDR1 LGHDT and CDR2 YNNKEL (reference sequence). CDR3: CASGGTGGNRKGYGYTF. The CDR3, as DNA: TGTGCCAGCGGGGGGACAGGGGGCAACCGAAAAGGGTATGGCTACACCTTC.

CDR3 DNA sequence: TGTGCCACCAGTGAACGAGGAGCAGGGAATCAGCCCCAGCATTTT. Translating gives CATSERGAGNQPQHF. The chain couples TRBV24-1 to TRBJ1-5; TRBD1 might be the D (5 bases). The CDR3 is 15 amino acids. Between the trimmed V and J ends, which lost 4 bases and 4 bases, there was a span of 13 bases. Germline loops: CDR1 KGHDR, CDR2 SFDVKD.

The V call is TRBV20-1, the J call TRBJ2-7; D not resolved. The CDR3 totals 11 residues. CDR1 is DFQATT and CDR2 is SNEGSKA in the germline V gene (reference sequence). V was shortened by 3 bases and J by 9 bases, with 12 bases between the two germline ends. CDR3 region: CSASLRVGQYF. In DNA form, the CDR3 reads TGCAGTGCTAGCCTCCGGGTTGGGCAGTACTTC.

J is TRBJ1-1 and V is TRBV27; D is uncertain. The CDR3 spans 15 residues. V lost 2 bases and J 0 bases, leaving 10 bases between the germline ends. Germline assignment: CDR1 MNHEY and CDR2 SMNVEV (reference sequence). CDR3 amino acids: CASSLNPGMNTEAFF. The CDR3 DNA is TGTGCCAGCAGTTTAAACCCCGGGATGAACACTGAAGCTTTCTTT.

The V and J genes are TRBV7-5 and TRBJ2-2; TRBD2 is the table's D call, not checked against the DNA. TRBV7-5 corresponds to a pseudogene. CDR3 length equals 17 residues. The CDR3 region is CARSLKRFPTNTGELFF. CDR3 sequence (DNA): TGTGCCAGAAGCTTAAAACGGTTTCCTACGAACACCGGGGAGCTGTTTTTT.

This clone has a single count. The chain couples TRBV2 to TRBJ2-3, with 8 bases lining up with TRBD1. In germline, CDR1 is SNHLY, CDR2 FYNNEI. CDR3 length equals 15 residues. The V and J ends lost 6 bases and 2 bases, in that order; junction bases with no gene match: 7. CDR3 coding DNA: TGTGCCAGCAGGGCAGACAGGGGCGTCACAGATACGCAGTATTTT. Translation: CASRADRGVTDTQYF. The full variable domain, with the rest looked up from reference TRBV2 and TRBJ2-3, is EPEVTQTPSHQVTQMGQEVILRCVPISNHLYFYWYRQILGQKVEFLVSFYNNEISEKSEIFDDQFSVERPDGSNFTLKIRSTKLEDSAMYFCASRADRGVTDTQYFGPGTRLTVL.

V is TRBV7-8 and J is TRBJ2-7; 8 bases are a match to TRBD1. Germline assignment: CDR1 SGHVS and CDR2 FQNEAQ. The J segment lost 1 base and the V segment lost 6 bases, leaving 8 bases of the junction unmatched. CDR3 length equals 15 residues. Written as DNA, the CDR3 is TGTGCCAGCAGAGGAGACAGGGGCCTTTCCTACGAGCAGTACTTC. It codes for CASRGDRGLSYEQYF.

This clone came up a few times. The chain couples TRBV7-8 to TRBJ2-7, with 9 bases lining up with TRBD2. CDR3 size: 15 residues. The germline V gene has CDR1 SGHVS and CDR2 FQNEAQ. V gave up 5 bases and J gave up 7 bases; unmatched junction bases: 12. Here the CDR3 reads CASSLLVAGAGEQYF. The CDR3 coding sequence is TGTGCCAGCAGCCTCCTCGTAGCGGGAGCGGGTGAGCAGTACTTC. Looking up the rest from reference TRBV7-8 and TRBJ2-7 gives the full variable domain: GAGVSQSPRYKVAKRGQDVALRCDPISGHVSLFWYQQALGQGPEFLTYFQNEAQLDKSGLPSDRFFAERPEGSVSTLKIQRTQQEDSAVYLCASSLLVAGAGEQYFGPGTRLTVT.

This clone appeared a single time. This chain links TRBV5-4 with TRBJ2-3; possibly TRBD2 for D (6 bases). The CDR3 spans 16 residues. Trimming left V 2 bases short and J 0 bases short, with 13 bases between. The germline CDR1 and CDR2 sequences are SGHNT and YYREEE (reference sequence). The CDR3 bases are TGTGCCAGCAGCTTTCGACTAGTAGGTAGCACAGATACGCAGTATTTT. This translates into CASSFRLVGSTDTQYF.

In this sample, this clone turned up once. The rearrangement links TRBV27 to TRBJ1-5, with 7 bases that match TRBD1. V lost 6 bases and J lost 10; bases outside the gene matches: 12. In germline, CDR1 is MNHEY, CDR2 SMNVEV (reference sequence). The CDR3 spans 14 residues. In DNA, the CDR3 is TGTGCCAGCAGCCTTGGACAGGCCAGTTTTCCCCAGCATTTT. This sequence encodes CASSLGQASFPQHF.

The CDR3 nucleotides read TGTGCCAGCTCATACAACCAAGAGACCCAGTACTTC. This codes for CASSYNQETQYF. This chain joins TRBV18 and TRBJ2-5; no definite D call. Per the germline V gene, CDR1 is KGHSH and CDR2 is LQKENI. Trimming stripped 5 bases from V and 0 bases from J, with 4 bases between. The CDR3 consists of 12 residues.

The rearrangement uses TRBV28 and TRBJ2-5, with 8 positions matching TRBD1. This CDR3 has 15 residues. Germline lookup yields CDR1 MDHEN and CDR2 SYDVKM. V gave up 1 base and J gave up 2 bases; unmatched junction bases: 3. CDR3: CASSLLGQVQETQYF. In DNA, the CDR3 is TGTGCCAGCAGTTTATTGGGACAGGTACAAGAGACCCAGTACTTC.

In regard to this clone: Other nucleotide sequences from this sample produce the same CDR3. This rearrangement joins TRBV5-6 to TRBJ1-5; D is perhaps TRBD1 (5 bases). The CDR3 has 13 residues. Germline V gives CDR1 SGHDT, CDR2 YYEEEE. V lost 1 base to trimming and J lost 7 bases, with 9 bases between them. The CDR3 DNA is TGTGCCAGCAGCTTGCAGGGTAGGCAGCCCCAGCATTTT. Its translation is CASSLQGRQPQHF.

The CDR3 nucleotides read TGCAGCGTTATTTCAGGACTAGCGAATAATGAGCAGTTCTTC. Its translation: CSVISGLANNEQFF. The genes are TRBV29-1 and TRBJ2-1, with 9 positions matching TRBD2. From germline, CDR1 is SQVTM and CDR2 ANQGSEA. This CDR3 spans 14 amino acids. The junction had 9 bases not matched to a gene; V was cut back by 5 bases and J by 7 bases.

The chain uses TRBV6-7 and TRBJ2-5; 7 nucleotides match TRBD2. TRBV6-7 is labeled an ORF, and its function is uncertain. After removal of 0 bases from V and 9 bases from J, the junction contained 16 bases not matched to a gene. This CDR3 has 17 residues. CDR3 DNA: TGTGCCAGCAGTTACTCGATCCAGCGGGGACCGTCGGAGGCCCAGTACTTC. This translates into CASSYSIQRGPSEAQYF.

The rearrangement uses TRBV10-2 and TRBJ1-6; a possible D gene is TRBD1 (6 bases). Trimming shortened V by 10 bases and J by 7 bases, and 11 bases separated the two germline ends. The germline V gene encodes CDR1 WSHSY and CDR2 SAAADI. CDR3 size: 12 residues. CDR3 region: CATYDRNSPLHF. The CDR3 DNA reads TGCGCCACCTACGACAGGAATTCACCCCTCCACTTT.